This T cell receptor (beta chain) came from a study of T cells in Graves' hyperthyroidism and ophthalmopathy. Overall study: Peripheral blood was taken when the disease was first diagnosed, before any treatment began. Study findings and constraints: Researchers report that a 13 V-J model separated ophthalmopathy from stable hyperthyroidism. Among thyroid clonotypes expanded above 0.001, most also appeared in blood.

From RNA transcripts, TCR beta CDR3 regions were amplified. The HTBI primer set drove a first-round RT-PCR of the TCR CDR3. TCRdb analysed the multiplex PCR reads with MiXCR anew, one entry per CDR3 protein. The repertoire includes about half a million distinct CDR3 sequences, more than 15% of them detected once, and approximately 30% sits in the top ten. The CDR3 is 17 amino acids. The V and J ends lost 0 bases and 2 bases respectively, with 14 bases between them. CDR1 is LNHNV and CDR2 is YYDKDF in the germline V gene (reference sequence). The diagnostic basis comprised clinical symptoms, serum thyroxine and TRAb, thyroid ultrasound and orbital computed tomography. On this clonotype itself: The antigen remains unidentified.

The genes are TRBV15 and TRBJ2-1, with D unresolved. The sequence was collected from a woman in her twenties or thirties with Graves' ophthalmopathy. Input material: blood. CDR3 in DNA: TGTGCCACCAGCAGAGATGAGACCGGGCATACCTACAATGAGCAGTTCTTC. Its translation: CATSRDETGHTYNEQFF.